These 21 T cell receptor beta chains were sequenced from one sample in a study of T cells in Graves' hyperthyroidism and ophthalmopathy. Authors of the study amplified TCR beta CDR3 regions from RNA transcripts. RT-PCR in the first round (using the HTBI primer set) targeted the TCR CDR3. TCRdb re-analysed the multiplex PCR reads in MiXCR, keeping a single row per CDR3 protein. The profile shows fewer than 650,000 distinct CDR3 sequences, around 13% of them singletons. The sample comprised blood. The receptors come from a woman in her thirties or forties with Graves' hyperthyroidism.

At least ten counts were recorded for this clonotype. The CDR3 DNA is TGTGCCAGCAGCCAGCCCGGGACTAGGCAGTTCTTC. It yields the protein CASSQPGTRQFF. The chain combines TRBV7-3 with TRBJ2-1; 8 bases line up with TRBD2. Trimming took 5 bases from V and 12 from J; bases not matched to a gene: 6. Germline CDR1 SGHTA, CDR2 FQGTGA. This CDR3 spans 12 amino acids.

This sequence joins TRBV6-5 and TRBJ2-2; D might be TRBD2 (7 bases). The CDR3 is 15 residues long. Germline V gene sequence: CDR1 MNHEY, CDR2 SVGAGI. Trimming shortened V by 0 bases and J by 6 bases, and 11 bases separated the two germline ends. This chain's CDR3 is CASSYSGAGAGELFF. For the CDR3, the DNA is TGTGCCAGCAGTTACTCGGGGGCGGGAGCCGGGGAGCTGTTTTTT.

This clonotype was recorded many times. The rearrangement joins TRBV7-9 to TRBJ2-2, with 13 bases aligning to TRBD2. Unmatched junction bases numbered 7, after V lost 4 bases and J lost 5 bases. Germline CDR1 and CDR2: SEHNR and FQNEAQ (reference sequence). CDR3 size: 17 residues. CDR3 protein: CASSSRGLAGDTGELFF. The CDR3 DNA sequence: TGTGCCAGCAGCTCACGTGGACTAGCGGGAGATACCGGGGAGCTGTTTTTT.

The V call is TRBV29-1, the J call TRBJ1-4; possibly TRBD1 for D (5 bases). CDR3 length equals 15 residues. Germline V gives CDR1 SQVTM, CDR2 ANQGSEA. The ends were cut back, 4 bases at V and 2 bases at J, with 14 bases in the middle. DNA of the CDR3: TGCAGCGTTGTGTCGGGGGAAGTCACTAATGAAAAACTGTTTTTT. Translated, it gives CSVVSGEVTNEKLFF.

This clonotype occurred many times. This chain connects TRBV5-1 to TRBJ2-3, with 10 bases matching TRBD2. CDR1 and CDR2 from the germline V gene are SGHRS and YFSETQ. This CDR3 region has 15 residues. With V trimmed by 5 bases and J by 2 bases, 5 bases remained unmatched. The CDR3 DNA reads as TGCGCCAGCAGTAAACTAGCGGGAAACACAGATACGCAGTATTTT. Its translation: CASSKLAGNTDTQYF.

In this sample, this clonotype turned up a few times. This rearrangement joins TRBV18 to TRBJ2-2, with D maybe TRBD2 (5 bases). From germline, CDR1 is KGHSH and CDR2 LQKENI. This CDR3 is built from 17 residues. The V and J ends lost 1 base and 4 bases respectively, with 16 bases between them. Here the CDR3 reads CASSPQEFWAGTGELFF. CDR3 nucleotides: TGTGCCAGCTCACCACAAGAATTTTGGGCGGGCACCGGGGAGCTGTTTTTT.

This clonotype has just a few counts. V and J are TRBV5-4 and TRBJ2-5, with 7 nucleotides matching TRBD2. This CDR3 has 15 amino acids. Per the germline V gene, CDR1 is SGHNT and CDR2 is YYREEE (reference sequence). V trimming: 4 bases; J trimming: 5 bases; junction bases outside the gene matches: 11. This chain's CDR3 is CASSTGPAGDETQYF. The CDR3 DNA sequence: TGTGCCAGCAGCACCGGACCGGCGGGAGATGAGACCCAGTACTTC.

The chain links TRBV10-3 to TRBJ1-6; a weak D match, TRBD1 (5 bases). This CDR3 contains 14 residues. V was pared by 6 bases and J by 6 bases, with 12 bases between. The germline gives CDR1 ENHRY, CDR2 SYGVKD. The CDR3 sequence is CAIRIGTANSPLHF. CDR3 bases: TGTGCCATCAGAATAGGGACCGCTAATTCACCCCTCCACTTT.

The chain joins TRBV15 to TRBJ2-5; a possible D gene is TRBD2 (6 bases). The CDR3 covers 13 residues. The germline V and J ends were trimmed by 4 bases and 5 bases, with 11 bases remaining between them. Germline lookup yields CDR1 LNHNV and CDR2 YYDKDF (reference sequence). CDR3 region: CATSIGRGETQYF. In nucleotides, the CDR3 is TGTGCCACCAGCATAGGCCGGGGGGAGACCCAGTACTTC. Filled out from reference TRBV15 and TRBJ2-5, the complete variable domain reads DAMVIQNPRYQVTQFGKPVTLSCSQTLNHNVMYWYQQKSSQAPKLLFHYYDKDFNNEADTPDNFQSRRPNTSFCFLDIRSPGLGDTAMYLCATSIGRGETQYFGPGTRLLVL.

Here the CDR3 reads CASSPRTLLDTQYF. The CDR3 bases are TGTGCCAGCAGTCCCCGAACTTTGTTGGATACGCAGTATTTT. The rearrangement links TRBV6-2 or TRBV6-3 to TRBJ2-3; D remains ambiguous. The CDR3 covers 14 residues. V lost 5 bases and J 6 bases, leaving 15 bases between the germline ends. The V gene's germline CDR1 is MNHEY and CDR2 SVGEGT.

Many counts were recorded for this clonotype. The V gene is TRBV12-3 or TRBV12-4, the J gene TRBJ2-5; the D is unclear. The length of the CDR3 is 12 residues. Trimming removed 7 bases from V and 3 bases from J, with 9 bases in between. In DNA, the CDR3 is TGTGCCAGCAAAGGTCTGGAAGAGACCCAGTACTTC. Protein product: CASKGLEETQYF.

This clonotype was observed many times. The chain combines TRBV28 with TRBJ2-7; D not resolved. The CDR3 totals 14 residues. V gave up 5 bases and J gave up 2 bases, with 13 bases separating them. The germline V gene has CDR1 MDHEN and CDR2 SYDVKM. The CDR3 nucleotides read TGTGCCAGCAGTCCTACACATAAAACCTACGAGCAGTACTTC. It yields the protein CASSPTHKTYEQYF.

This clonotype was detected ten times or more. The rearrangement links TRBV28 to TRBJ2-5; D is ambiguous. Trimming left V 3 bases short and J 5 bases short, with 10 bases between. CDR3 length: 13 residues. CDR1 MDHEN and CDR2 SYDVKM come from the germline V gene. The CDR3 region is CASSLPVGETQYF. The DNA of the CDR3 is TGTGCCAGCAGTTTGCCCGTCGGGGAGACCCAGTACTTC.

This clonotype has at least ten counts. This chain connects TRBV30 to TRBJ2-1; 9 bases fit TRBD2. The trim removed 3 bases at V and 4 bases at J, leaving 7 bases unmatched. Germline CDR1 is GTSNPN and CDR2 is SVGIG (reference sequence). This CDR3 is 15 amino acids long. CDR3 bases: TGTGCCTGGAGCTTGACTAGCGGCATGTACAATGAGCAGTTCTTC. Amino acid sequence: CAWSLTSGMYNEQFF.

This clonotype showed up just a few times. J is TRBJ2-5 and V is TRBV9; D call uncertain. This CDR3 comprises 14 residues. With 0 bases removed from V and 3 bases from J, the gap between germline ends came to 9 bases. Looked up from germline, CDR1 is SGDLS and CDR2 is YYNGEE. The CDR3 coding sequence is TGTGCCAGCAGCGTAGGTTCCAGAGAAGAGACCCAGTACTTC. It specifies CASSVGSREETQYF.

V is TRBV19 and J is TRBJ1-6, with 8 bases lining up with TRBD1. This CDR3 region has 15 residues. Germline CDR1 is LNHDA and CDR2 is SQIVND (reference sequence). Unmatched junction bases numbered 10, after V lost 8 bases and J lost 7 bases. For the CDR3, the DNA is TGTGCCAGTCGAGTACAACAGGGGGTAAATTCACCCCTCCACTTT. Translation: CASRVQQGVNSPLHF. Using reference TRBV19 and TRBJ1-6 for the parts outside the CDR3, the full variable domain is DGGITQSPKYLFRKEGQNVTLSCEQNLNHDAMYWYRQDPGQGLRLIYYSQIVNDFQKGDIAEGYSVSREKKESFPLTVTSAQKNPTAFYLCASRVQQGVNSPLHFGNGTRLTVT.

J is TRBJ2-5 and V is TRBV20-1; no definite D call. The V end was cut by 5 bases, the J end by 3 bases, with 13 bases between. CDR1 is DFQATT and CDR2 is SNEGSKA in the germline V gene (reference sequence). This CDR3 has 13 residues. This CDR3 is CSAGTGLEETQYF. The CDR3 bases are TGCAGTGCTGGAACGGGTCTAGAAGAGACCCAGTACTTC.

The sample holds many counts of this clonotype. The chain combines TRBV7-2 with TRBJ1-2; D possibly corresponds to TRBD1 (5 bases). Trimming took 9 bases from V and 2 from J, leaving 13 bases between them. The CDR3 totals 13 residues. CDR1 SGHTA and CDR2 FQGNSA come from the germline V gene. The CDR3 sequence is CASMDIANYGYTF. CDR3 DNA sequence: TGTGCCAGTATGGACATCGCCAACTATGGCTACACCTTC.

V usage is TRBV25-1 and J usage is TRBJ2-3, with unresolved D. The CDR3 spans 15 residues. CDR1 and CDR2 (germline): MGHDK, SYGVNS. V shed 2 bases and J shed 2 bases, with 11 bases lying between them. Written as DNA, the CDR3 is TGTGCCAGCAGTGAAGGCCCTGGGGTCACAGATACGCAGTATTTT. Its translation is CASSEGPGVTDTQYF.

This clonotype has a count of ten or more. This chain connects TRBV20-1 to TRBJ2-3; TRBD2 aligns across 7 bases. The germline gives CDR1 DFQATT, CDR2 SNEGSKA (reference sequence). This CDR3 has 15 residues. The trim removed 1 base at V and 4 bases at J, leaving 8 bases unmatched. CDR3 in amino acids: CSARGDSGNADTQYF. The CDR3 bases are TGCAGTGCTAGAGGCGACAGCGGGAACGCAGATACGCAGTATTTT.

This clonotype was observed many times. The chain is built from TRBV28 and TRBJ2-7; 10 bases agree with TRBD2. V was clipped by 5 bases and J by 5 bases; unmatched bases: 0. Germline V gives CDR1 MDHEN, CDR2 SYDVKM. The CDR3 is made up of 12 amino acids. The CDR3 coding sequence is TGTGCCAGCAGTAGCGGGAGGGACGAGCAGTACTTC. Protein sequence: CASSSGRDEQYF.